Below are 3 T cell receptor beta chains sequenced from a single sample in a study of cytomegalovirus exposure and HLA in healthy donors (dated by TCRdb to about 2017). Library creation used the immunoSEQ multiplex PCR assay. This immuneACCESS table, as held by TCRdb, lists in-frame sequences with V and J called but not all clones. Of the missing ones, under half trace to an unresolved V gene in checked studies; the others have no known cause. Recorded for this sample are around 180,000 clones; about 83% of them occurred a single time. Over 1.3% of the sample is taken by the ten largest. What was sequenced was PBMCs. The origin of the receptors is a woman under 30 in good health and CMV-seronegative.

This clone was seen a few times. The chain uses TRBV7-8 and TRBJ2-7, with TRBD1 matching over 9 bases. CDR1 is SGHVS and CDR2 is FQNEAQ in the germline V gene. The V gene end was trimmed by 8 bases and the J gene end by 3 bases; junction bases not matched to a gene: 2. The CDR3 has 12 amino acids. The CDR3 bases are TGTGCCAGCGGACAGGGGATCTACGAGCAGTACTTC. Translation gives CASGQGIYEQYF.

The gene calls are TRBV30 and TRBJ1-6; D may be TRBD1 (6 bases). Germline values: CDR1 GTSNPN, CDR2 SVGIG (reference sequence). Trimming stripped 8 bases from V and 7 bases from J, with 12 bases between. The CDR3 extends over 12 amino acids. As DNA, the CDR3 is TGTGCCCAGAAGGGGGGGAATTCACCCCTCCACTTT. Translation: CAQKGGNSPLHF. Based on the CDR3 plus reference TRBV30 and TRBJ1-6, the full variable domain is SQTIHQWPATLVQPVGSPLSLECTVEGTSNPNLYWYRQAAGRGLQLLFYSVGIGQISSEVPQNLSASRPQDRQFILSSKKLLLSDSGFYLCAQKGGNSPLHFGNGTRLTVT.

The rearrangement joins TRBV10-2 to TRBJ2-3; 9 positions match TRBD1. Trimming at V came to 6 bases and at J to 3 bases, leaving 10 bases not matched to a gene. This CDR3 contains 16 residues. Germline CDR1 reads WSHSY; CDR2 reads SAAADI. The CDR3 DNA follows: TGCGCCAGCAGCGGGGACAGGGCTTTCAGTACAGATACGCAGTATTTT. Protein sequence: CASSGDRAFSTDTQYF.